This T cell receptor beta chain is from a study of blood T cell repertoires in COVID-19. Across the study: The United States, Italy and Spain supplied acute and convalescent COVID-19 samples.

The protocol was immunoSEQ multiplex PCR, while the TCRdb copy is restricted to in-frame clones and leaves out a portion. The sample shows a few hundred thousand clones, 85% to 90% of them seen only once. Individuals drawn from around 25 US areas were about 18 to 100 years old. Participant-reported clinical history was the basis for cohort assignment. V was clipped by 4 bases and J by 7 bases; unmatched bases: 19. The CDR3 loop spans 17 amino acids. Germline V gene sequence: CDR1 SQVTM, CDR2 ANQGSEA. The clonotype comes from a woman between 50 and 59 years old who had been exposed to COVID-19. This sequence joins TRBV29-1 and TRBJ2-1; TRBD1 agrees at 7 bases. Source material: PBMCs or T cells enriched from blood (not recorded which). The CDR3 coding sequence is TGCAGCGTTGGTGGTACCTCGGACAGGATTTTAGGGAATGAGCAGTTCTTC. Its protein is CSVGGTSDRILGNEQFF.